This TCR beta chain is from a study of blood T cells in healthy people across ages. The use of a sample-barcoded 5' primer and a J-beta primer mix characterized a second PCR of about 7 to 12 cycles. A single record per CDR3 protein comes from TCRdb applying MiXCR to the 5' RACE reads. The sample contains over 450,000 distinct CDR3 sequences, approximately 25% of which appear only once. This CDR3 region has 15 residues. CDR1 is LGHNA, CDR2 YSLEER, per germline. The same sample was also studied in work on T cells of mothers and their children.

This chain uses TRBV4-3 with TRBJ2-5; 9 nucleotides line up with TRBD1. The closer fit of TRBJ2-7 to the DNA end suggests the J call may be wrong. This TCR was recovered from a boy aged 10-17 years in good health. Sequencing was done on a sample of blood. CDR3 in amino acids: CASSQDGTGTNEQYF. The DNA of the CDR3 is TGCGCCAGCAGCCAAGATGGGACAGGGACCAACGAGCAGTACTTC.